This entry describes one T cell receptor beta chain. The sample comes from a study of neoadjuvant nivolumab and ipilimumab in lung cancer. Clones were sequenced by immunoSEQ multiplex PCR, and TCRdb holds only the in-frame ones, with some missing. The repertoire includes thousands of clones, roughly 90% of them detected once, and 4.6% sits in the top ten. The CDR3 is made up of 15 amino acids. Germline loops: CDR1 MGHRA, CDR2 YSYEKL. The V and J ends lost 4 bases and 5 bases, in that order; junction bases with no gene match: 7. The receptor was isolated from an adult with non-small cell lung cancer. The chain joins TRBV4-1 to TRBJ2-7; 11 nucleotides agree with TRBD2. Sequencing was performed on adjacent normal lung tissue, taken after neoadjuvant nivolumab, alone or with ipilimumab, at or shortly before surgery. The CDR3 here is CASSLIAGGPNEQYF. The CDR3 bases are TGCGCCAGCAGCCTAATAGCGGGAGGGCCGAACGAGCAGTACTTC.